This T cell receptor (beta chain) was identified in a study of regulatory T cells in long-lasting Graves disease. Documented time point: persistent/refractory GD, antithyroid drugs over 5 years with positive TRAb. The TCR library was made from RNA extracted from PBMCs. The table lists this clonotype with many counts. The V end lost 6 bases, the J end lost 5 bases, and 19 bases lay between the germline ends. This CDR3 spans 15 amino acids. The germline gives CDR1 MDHEN, CDR2 SYDVKM. With iRepertoire HTBI primers and Arm-PCR of CDR3 regions, TCR beta libraries were built. TCRdb independently ran MiXCR on the multiplex PCR reads; one entry per CDR3 protein. The data hold under 450,000 distinct CDR3 sequences, with about 25% observed a single time.

The V gene is TRBV28, the J gene TRBJ1-1; D is perhaps TRBD1 (6 bases). Source: peripheral blood mononuclear cells (PBMCs), taken when the disease was refractory, from a patient treated with antithyroid drugs. The source of this sequence is a female donor with Graves disease. CDR3 protein: CASSPPGGLGTEAFF. The CDR3 DNA is TGTGCCAGCAGCCCCCCCGGGGGGCTGGGGACTGAAGCTTTCTTT.